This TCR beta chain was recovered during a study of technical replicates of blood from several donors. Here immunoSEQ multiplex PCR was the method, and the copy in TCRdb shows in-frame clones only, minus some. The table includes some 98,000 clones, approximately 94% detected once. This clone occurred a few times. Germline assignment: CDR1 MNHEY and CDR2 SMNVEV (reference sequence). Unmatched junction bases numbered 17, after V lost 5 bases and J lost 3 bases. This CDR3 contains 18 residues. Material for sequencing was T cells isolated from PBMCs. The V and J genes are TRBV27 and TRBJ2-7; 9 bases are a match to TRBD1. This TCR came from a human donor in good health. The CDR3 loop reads CASSNWHRGRTGGYEQYF. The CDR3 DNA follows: TGTGCCAGCAGTAATTGGCACAGGGGGCGGACGGGTGGCTACGAGCAGTACTTC.